This T cell receptor (beta chain) derives from a study of cytomegalovirus exposure and HLA in healthy donors. Study outcomes and limitations: Excluded were some V segments that proved indistinguishable, including TRBV6-2 and TRBV6-3. Analyzed later, association rates of TCRs varied across HLA loci, with DRB1 most and HLA-C fewest. Per a later analysis, about 17,000 TCR beta sequences showed association with HLA alleles at 0.05 false discovery rate.

In the PCR, 60 Vbeta and 13 Jbeta primers were used. Sequencing was performed with immunoSEQ multiplex PCR; in TCRdb, only in-frame clones are kept and a portion is missing. The data contain about 170,000 clones, around 76% of them seen just once; the ten biggest clones take up about 2%. The V gene end was trimmed by 5 bases and the J gene end by 3 bases; junction bases not matched to a gene: 4. Germline V CDR1 and CDR2: MNHEY, SVGAGI. The CDR3 spans 14 residues. Concerning this clone: Antigen: not known.

This TCR came from a female donor in good health and CMV-seronegative. The chain uses TRBV6-5 and TRBJ2-7, with 10 positions matching TRBD1. What was sequenced was PBMCs. The CDR3 loop is CASSRDRGLYEQYF. The CDR3 nucleotides are TGTGCCAGCAGTAGAGACAGGGGGCTCTACGAGCAGTACTTC.